There are a few counts of the clone carrying this T cell receptor beta chain. The sample originates from a study of response to subunit inactivated influenza vaccine. TCRdb ran MiXCR on the RT-PCR reads and lists one entry per CDR3 protein. Of 550,000 to 800,000 distinct CDR3 sequences listed, approximately 14% are singletons. The germline gives CDR1 SGDLS, CDR2 YYNGEE. The CDR3 runs 15 residues. The V segment lost 0 bases and the J segment 9 bases; nucleotides outside the gene matches: 6. The chain has TRBV9 and TRBJ2-1; 10 bases agree with TRBD1. The source was PBMCs from blood, collected less than 15 days before vaccination. This sequence was found in a man aged 45-65 years who received an inactivated influenza vaccine. CDR3 loop: CASSVVGTGDTEQFF. CDR3 DNA: TGTGCCAGCAGCGTAGTCGGGACAGGGGATACTGAGCAGTTCTTC.